This T cell receptor (beta chain) was recovered during a study of cytomegalovirus exposure and HLA in healthy donors. Whole-study results and caveats: At a 0.05 false discovery rate, a later analysis found approximately 15,000 TCR beta sequences to be associated with HLA alleles. Looking again later, the authors saw that most CMV-associated TCR beta chains seemed HLA-restricted. Researchers reported in a later analysis that common viral pathogens appeared linked to several top clusters.

J gave up 2 bases and V 3 bases, and 4 bases lay outside the gene matches. CDR1 KGHSH and CDR2 LQKENI come from the germline V gene. The CDR3 runs to 16 residues. PCR amplification relied on 60 Vbeta primers (plus 13 Jbeta primers). Clones were read by immunoSEQ multiplex PCR, and TCRdb kept only the in-frame ones, dropping some. The sample shows approximately 170,000 clones, about 76% of them seen only once. About this clone: No antigen is known for it.

The sample comprised PBMCs. V is TRBV18 and J is TRBJ2-2; 9 bases agree with TRBD1. This TCR came from a male donor in good health and CMV-seropositive. CDR3 sequence reads: CASSPGQGGNTGELFF. Written as DNA, the CDR3 is TGTGCCAGCTCACCGGGACAGGGTGGAAACACCGGGGAGCTGTTTTTT.